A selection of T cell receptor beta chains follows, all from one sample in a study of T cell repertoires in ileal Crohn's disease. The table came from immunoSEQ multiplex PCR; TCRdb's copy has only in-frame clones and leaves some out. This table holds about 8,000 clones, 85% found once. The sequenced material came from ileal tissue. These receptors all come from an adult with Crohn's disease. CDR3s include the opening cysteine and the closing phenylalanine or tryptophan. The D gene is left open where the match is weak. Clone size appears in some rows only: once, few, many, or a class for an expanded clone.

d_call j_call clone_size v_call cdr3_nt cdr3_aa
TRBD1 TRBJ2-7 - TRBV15 TGTGCCACCAGTACCGGGACAGGCTTTGAGCAGTACTTC CATSTGTGFEQYF
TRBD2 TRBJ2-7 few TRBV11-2 TGTGCCAGCAGCCCATCCGGGACTACCGTCGGCGAGCAGTACTTC CASSPSGTTVGEQYF
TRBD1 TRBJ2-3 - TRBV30 TGTGCCTGGAGACAGGGGGCCGATACGCAGTATTTT CAWRQGADTQYF
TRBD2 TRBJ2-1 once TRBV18 TGTGCCAGCTCACCTCGGGAGGGAGCTGTATACAATGAGCAGTTCTTC CASSPREGAVYNEQFF
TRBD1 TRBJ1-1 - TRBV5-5 TGTGCCAGCAGCCCTATGGGACAGAGTGAAGCTTTCTTT CASSPMGQSEAFF
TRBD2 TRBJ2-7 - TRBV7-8 TGTGCCAGCAGCTTAGAGCGCGGGGGGACTACGGAGCAGTACTTC CASSLERGGTTEQYF
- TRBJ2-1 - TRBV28 TGTGCCAGCAGTTTTGGGTCCCCTGGTGAGCAGTTCTTC CASSFGSPGEQFF
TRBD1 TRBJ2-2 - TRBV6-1 TGTGCCAGCAGTGCCGTACAGGGGTGGACCGGGGAGCTGTTTTTT CASSAVQGWTGELFF
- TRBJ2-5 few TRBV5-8 TGTGCCAGCACCCTCCCCTTTGGGGGGATCGGCGAGACCCAGTACTTC CASTLPFGGIGETQYF
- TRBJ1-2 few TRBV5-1 TGCGCCAGCAGCTTGAATGGGGGCGATGGCTACACCTTC CASSLNGGDGYTF
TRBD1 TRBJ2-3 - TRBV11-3 TGTGCCAGCAGCCCGGGACAGGAATTTCCGACAGATACGCAGTATTTT CASSPGQEFPTDTQYF
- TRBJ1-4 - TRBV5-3 TGTGCCAGAAGCCCCGGCCCCGGAGGTAGGGAAAAACTGTTTTTT CARSPGPGGREKLFF
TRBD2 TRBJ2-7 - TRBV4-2 TGTGCCAGCAGCCAAGACCCCGCTAGCGGAGGGTACGAGCAGTACTTC CASSQDPASGGYEQYF
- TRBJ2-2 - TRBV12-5 TGTGCTAGTGGGCGGGGGAACACCGGGGAGCTGTTTTTT CASGRGNTGELFF
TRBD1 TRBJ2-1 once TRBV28 TGTGCCAGCAGGTCCAAGAGGACAGGGGGTAGAAATGAGCAGTTCTTC CASRSKRTGGRNEQFF